This T cell receptor (beta chain) was captured in a study of blood T cell repertoires in COVID-19. Background on the study: Two negative PCRs, clearance, or symptom resolution characterized the recovered Cohort 3 donors. In each case, the material was cDNA or gDNA derived from T cells, B-cell-depleted T cells, or PBMCs.

This clone showed up many times. Source study methods: Amplification with reference gene primers provided the estimates of nucleated cell counts. Sequenced by immunoSEQ multiplex PCR; TCRdb stores in-frame clones only, minus some. V and J calls and clone size are copied from that table; D and trimming were computed from the DNA. The sample records roughly 150,000 clones, nearly 85% being singletons. The CDR3 covers 16 residues. Germline CDR1 reads SGHRS; CDR2 reads YFSETQ. The V and J ends lost 1 base and 1 base respectively, with 14 bases between them. The source is a man aged 45 to 65 in a cohort exposed to, infected with or recovered from COVID-19 (not recorded which). This chain links TRBV5-1 with TRBJ1-1, with D hard to call. The sample was PBMCs or T cells enriched from blood (not recorded which). In DNA form, the CDR3 reads TGCGCCAGCAGCTTGTGGCAGGTGGTTCGGAACACTGAAGCTTTCTTT. This encodes CASSLWQVVRNTEAFF.